This TCR beta chain was identified in a study of blood T cell repertoires in COVID-19. In the study overall: PBMCs, B-cell-depleted T cells, or T cells were the source of the cDNA or gDNA that made up the material.

Original processing notes: Nucleated cell number was recorded as an estimate derived from reference gene primer amplification. Clones were sequenced by immunoSEQ multiplex PCR, and TCRdb holds only the in-frame ones, with some missing. The V and J calls and clone size were taken over from that table, and D and trimming were inferred from the DNA. The top ten clones hold 1.5% of a sample with under 300,000 clones, over 80% of them seen once. Germline assignment: CDR1 DFQATT and CDR2 SNEGSKA (reference sequence). The CDR3 covers 15 residues. Deletions cut 3 bases from V and 11 bases from J, with 23 bases between.

This sequence joins TRBV20-1 and TRBJ1-5, with D possibly matching TRBD1 (5 bases). Sequencing input: peripheral blood. The source is a woman in her 40s who had recovered from COVID-19. CDR3 loop: CSASPTRQPGGSQHF. CDR3 nucleotides: TGCAGTGCTAGTCCGACGAGACAACCCGGGGGGTCCCAGCATTTT.